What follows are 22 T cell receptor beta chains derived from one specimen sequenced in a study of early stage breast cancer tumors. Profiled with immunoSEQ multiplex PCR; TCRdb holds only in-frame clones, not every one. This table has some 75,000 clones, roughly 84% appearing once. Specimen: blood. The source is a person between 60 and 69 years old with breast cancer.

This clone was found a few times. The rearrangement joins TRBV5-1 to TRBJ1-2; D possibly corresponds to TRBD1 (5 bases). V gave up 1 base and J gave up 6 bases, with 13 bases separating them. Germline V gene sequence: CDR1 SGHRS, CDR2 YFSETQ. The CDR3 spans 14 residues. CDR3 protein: CASSLFVGENGYTF. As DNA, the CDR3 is TGCGCCAGCAGCTTGTTTGTAGGGGAAAATGGCTACACCTTC.

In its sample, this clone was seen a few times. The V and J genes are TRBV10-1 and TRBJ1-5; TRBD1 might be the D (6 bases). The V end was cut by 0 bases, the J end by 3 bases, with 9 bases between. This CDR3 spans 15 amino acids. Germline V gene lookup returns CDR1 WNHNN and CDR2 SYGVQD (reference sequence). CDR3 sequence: CASSESGGHNQPQHF. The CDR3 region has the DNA TGCGCCAGCAGTGAGTCGGGGGGGCACAATCAGCCCCAGCATTTT.

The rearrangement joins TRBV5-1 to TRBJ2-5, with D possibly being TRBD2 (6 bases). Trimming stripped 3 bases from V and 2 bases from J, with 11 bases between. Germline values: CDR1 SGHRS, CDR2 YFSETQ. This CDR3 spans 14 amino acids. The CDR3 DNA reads TGCGCCAGCAGCTCATCGGGACTGCAAGAGACCCAGTACTTC. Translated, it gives CASSSSGLQETQYF.

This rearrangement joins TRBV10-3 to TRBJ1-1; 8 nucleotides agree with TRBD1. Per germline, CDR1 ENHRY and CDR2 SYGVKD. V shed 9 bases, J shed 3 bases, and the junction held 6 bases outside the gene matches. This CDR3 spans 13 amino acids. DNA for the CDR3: TGTGCCATGTCAGGGGGCCGGGACACTGAAGCTTTCTTT. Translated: CAMSGGRDTEAFF.

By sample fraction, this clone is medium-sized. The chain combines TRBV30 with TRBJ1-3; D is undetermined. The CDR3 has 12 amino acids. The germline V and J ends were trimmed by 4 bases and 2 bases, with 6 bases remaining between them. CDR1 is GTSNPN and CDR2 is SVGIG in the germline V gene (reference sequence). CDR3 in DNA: TGTGCCTGGAAGGCCGCTGGAAACACCATATATTTT. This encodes CAWKAAGNTIYF.

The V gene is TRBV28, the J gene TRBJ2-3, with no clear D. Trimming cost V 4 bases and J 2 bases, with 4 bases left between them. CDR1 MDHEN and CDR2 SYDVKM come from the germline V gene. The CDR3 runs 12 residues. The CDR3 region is CASSSDTDTQYF. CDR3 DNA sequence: TGTGCCAGCAGTTCGGACACAGATACGCAGTATTTT.

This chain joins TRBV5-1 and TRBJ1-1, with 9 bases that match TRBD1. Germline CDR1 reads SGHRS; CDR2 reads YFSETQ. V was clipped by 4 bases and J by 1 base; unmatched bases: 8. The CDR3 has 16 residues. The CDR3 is CASSRTGQGRNTEAFF. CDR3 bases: TGCGCCAGCAGCCGGACGGGACAGGGACGGAACACTGAAGCTTTCTTT.

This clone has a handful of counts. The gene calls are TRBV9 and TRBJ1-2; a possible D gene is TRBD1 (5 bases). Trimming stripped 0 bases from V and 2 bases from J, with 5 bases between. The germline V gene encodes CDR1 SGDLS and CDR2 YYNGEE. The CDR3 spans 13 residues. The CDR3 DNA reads TGTGCCAGCAGCGTAGGGACAAACTATGGCTACACCTTC. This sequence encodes CASSVGTNYGYTF.

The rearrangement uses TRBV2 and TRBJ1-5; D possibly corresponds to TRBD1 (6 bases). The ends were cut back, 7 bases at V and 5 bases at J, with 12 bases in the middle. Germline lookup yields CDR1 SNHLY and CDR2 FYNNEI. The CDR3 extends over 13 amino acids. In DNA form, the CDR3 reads TGTGCCAGCACAACAGGGAGGGATCAGCCCCAGCATTTT. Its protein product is CASTTGRDQPQHF. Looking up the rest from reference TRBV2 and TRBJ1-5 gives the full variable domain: EPEVTQTPSHQVTQMGQEVILRCVPISNHLYFYWYRQILGQKVEFLVSFYNNEISEKSEIFDDQFSVERPDGSNFTLKIRSTKLEDSAMYFCASTTGRDQPQHFGDGTRLSIL.

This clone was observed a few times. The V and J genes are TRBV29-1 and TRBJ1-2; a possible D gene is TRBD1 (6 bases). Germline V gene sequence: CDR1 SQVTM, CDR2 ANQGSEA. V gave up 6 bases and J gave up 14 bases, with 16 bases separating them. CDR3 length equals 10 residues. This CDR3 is CSVGVGGATF. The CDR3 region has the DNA TGCAGCGTGGGCGTGGGGGGCGCGACCTTC.

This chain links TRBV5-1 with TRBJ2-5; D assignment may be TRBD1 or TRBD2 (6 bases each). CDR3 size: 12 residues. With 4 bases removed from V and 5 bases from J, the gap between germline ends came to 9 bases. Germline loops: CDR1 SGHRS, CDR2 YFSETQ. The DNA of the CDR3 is TGCGCCAGCAGCCGGAGGGGGGAGACCCAGTACTTC. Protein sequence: CASSRRGETQYF.

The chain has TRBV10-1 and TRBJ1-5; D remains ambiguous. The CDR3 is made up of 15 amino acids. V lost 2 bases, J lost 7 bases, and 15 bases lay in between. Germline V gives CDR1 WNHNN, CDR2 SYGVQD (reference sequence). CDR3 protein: CASSEGMEVRQPQHF. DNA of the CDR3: TGCGCCAGCAGTGAGGGCATGGAGGTGCGGCAGCCCCAGCATTTT.

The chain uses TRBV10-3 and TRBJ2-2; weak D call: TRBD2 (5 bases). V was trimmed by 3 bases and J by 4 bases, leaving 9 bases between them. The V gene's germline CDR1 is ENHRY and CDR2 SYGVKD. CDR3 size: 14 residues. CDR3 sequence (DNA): TGTGCCATCAGTGAATTTCGGGGCACCGGGGAGCTGTTTTTT. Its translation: CAISEFRGTGELFF.

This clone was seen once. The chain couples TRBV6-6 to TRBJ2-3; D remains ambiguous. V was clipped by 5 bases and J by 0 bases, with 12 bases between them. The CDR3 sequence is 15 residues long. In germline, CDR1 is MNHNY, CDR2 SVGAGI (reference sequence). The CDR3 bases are TGTGCCAGCAGTCTTAGTCGGCTCAGCACAGATACGCAGTATTTT. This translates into CASSLSRLSTDTQYF.

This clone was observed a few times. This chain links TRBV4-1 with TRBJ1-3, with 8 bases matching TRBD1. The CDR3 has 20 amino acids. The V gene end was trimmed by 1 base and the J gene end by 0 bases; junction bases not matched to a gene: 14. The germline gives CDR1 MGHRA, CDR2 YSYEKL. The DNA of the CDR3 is TGCGCCAGCAGCCAAGTAATCCCGGACAGGGCGCTGATCTCTGGAAACACCATATATTTT. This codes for CASSQVIPDRALISGNTIYF.

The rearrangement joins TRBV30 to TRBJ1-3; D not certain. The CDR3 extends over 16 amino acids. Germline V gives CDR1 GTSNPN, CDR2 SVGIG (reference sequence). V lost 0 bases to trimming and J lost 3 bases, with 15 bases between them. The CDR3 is CAWSVPTTGGGNTIYF. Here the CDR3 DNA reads TGTGCCTGGAGTGTACCCACCACGGGAGGTGGAAACACCATATATTTT.

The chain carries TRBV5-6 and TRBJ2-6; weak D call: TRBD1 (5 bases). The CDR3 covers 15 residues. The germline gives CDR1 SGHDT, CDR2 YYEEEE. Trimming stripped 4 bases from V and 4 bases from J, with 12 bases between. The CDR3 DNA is TGTGCCAGCAGCGCCGTGGGGCCCGGGGCCAACGTCCTGACTTTC. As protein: CASSAVGPGANVLTF.

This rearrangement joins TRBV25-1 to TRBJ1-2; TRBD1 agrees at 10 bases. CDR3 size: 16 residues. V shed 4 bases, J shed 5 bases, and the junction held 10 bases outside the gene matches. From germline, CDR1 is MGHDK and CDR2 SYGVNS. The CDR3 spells CASSVDRGLTGYGYTF. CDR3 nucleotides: TGTGCCAGCAGTGTGGACAGGGGGTTAACGGGGTATGGCTACACCTTC.

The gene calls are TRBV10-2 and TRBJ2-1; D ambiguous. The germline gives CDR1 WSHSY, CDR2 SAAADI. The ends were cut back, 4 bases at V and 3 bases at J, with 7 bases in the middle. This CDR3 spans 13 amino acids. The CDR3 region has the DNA TGCGCCAGCAGTGTAGTACTCTACAATGAGCAGTTCTTC. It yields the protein CASSVVLYNEQFF.

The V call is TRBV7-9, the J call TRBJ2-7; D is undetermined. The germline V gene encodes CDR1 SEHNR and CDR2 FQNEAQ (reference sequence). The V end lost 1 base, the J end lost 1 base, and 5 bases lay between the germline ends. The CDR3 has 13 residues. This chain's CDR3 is CASSLVWSYEQYF. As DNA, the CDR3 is TGTGCCAGCAGCTTAGTTTGGTCCTACGAGCAGTACTTC. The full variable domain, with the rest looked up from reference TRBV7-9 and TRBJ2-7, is DTGVSQNPRHKITKRGQNVTFRCDPISEHNRLYWYRQTLGQGPEFLTYFQNEAQLEKSRLLSDRFSAERPKGSFSTLEIQRTEQGDSAMYLCASSLVWSYEQYFGPGTRLTVT.

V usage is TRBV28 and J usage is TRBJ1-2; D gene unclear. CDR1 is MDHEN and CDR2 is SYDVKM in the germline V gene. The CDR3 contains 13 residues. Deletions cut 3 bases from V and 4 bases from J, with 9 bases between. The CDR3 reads CASSLHGGYGYTF. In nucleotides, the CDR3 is TGTGCCAGCAGTTTGCACGGTGGCTATGGCTACACCTTC.

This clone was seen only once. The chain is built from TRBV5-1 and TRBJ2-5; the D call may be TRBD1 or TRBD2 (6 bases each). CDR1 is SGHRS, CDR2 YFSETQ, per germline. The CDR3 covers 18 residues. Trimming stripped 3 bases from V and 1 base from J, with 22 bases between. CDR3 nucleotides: TGCGCCAGCAGCTCTAGTCCCTGGGGGGCGGCGGGCCAAGAGACCCAGTACTTC. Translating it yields CASSSSPWGAAGQETQYF.